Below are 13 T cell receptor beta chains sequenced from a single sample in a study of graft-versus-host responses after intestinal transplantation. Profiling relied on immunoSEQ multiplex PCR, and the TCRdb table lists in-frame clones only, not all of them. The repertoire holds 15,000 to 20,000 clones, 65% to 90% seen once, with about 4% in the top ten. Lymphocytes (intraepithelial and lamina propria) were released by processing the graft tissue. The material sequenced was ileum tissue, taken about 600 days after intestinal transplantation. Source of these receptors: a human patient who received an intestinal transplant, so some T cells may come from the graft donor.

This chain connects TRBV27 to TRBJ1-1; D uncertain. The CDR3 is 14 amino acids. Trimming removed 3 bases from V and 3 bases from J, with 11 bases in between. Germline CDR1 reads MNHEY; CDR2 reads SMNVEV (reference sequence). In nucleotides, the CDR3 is TGTGCCAGCAGTTTGGATCCAAAATACACTGAAGCTTTCTTT. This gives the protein CASSLDPKYTEAFF.

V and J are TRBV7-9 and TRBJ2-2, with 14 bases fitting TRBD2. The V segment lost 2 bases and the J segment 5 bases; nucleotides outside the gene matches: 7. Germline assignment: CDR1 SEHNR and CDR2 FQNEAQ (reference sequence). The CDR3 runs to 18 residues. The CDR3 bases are TGTGCCAGCAGCTTATTGCGGACTAGCGGGGGGTTTACCGGGGAGCTGTTTTTT. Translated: CASSLLRTSGGFTGELFF. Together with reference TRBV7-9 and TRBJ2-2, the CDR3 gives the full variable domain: DTGVSQNPRHKITKRGQNVTFRCDPISEHNRLYWYRQTLGQGPEFLTYFQNEAQLEKSRLLSDRFSAERPKGSFSTLEIQRTEQGDSAMYLCASSLLRTSGGFTGELFFGEGSRLTVL.

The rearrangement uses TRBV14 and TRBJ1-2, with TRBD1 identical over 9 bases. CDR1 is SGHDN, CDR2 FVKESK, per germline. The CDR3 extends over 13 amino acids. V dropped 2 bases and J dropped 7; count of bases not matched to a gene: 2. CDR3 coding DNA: TGTGCCAGCAGCCAACCGGACAGGGGTGGCTACACCTTC. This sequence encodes CASSQPDRGGYTF.

CDR3 DNA sequence: TGCGCCAGCAGCGAGGAAGACAGGGACCTAGACGAGCAGTACTTC. Translating it yields CASSEEDRDLDEQYF. The gene calls are TRBV5-1 and TRBJ2-7; the match to TRBD1 covers 7 bases. This CDR3 region has 15 residues. The V gene's germline CDR1 is SGHRS and CDR2 YFSETQ. The V and J ends lost 4 bases and 5 bases, in that order; junction bases with no gene match: 12.

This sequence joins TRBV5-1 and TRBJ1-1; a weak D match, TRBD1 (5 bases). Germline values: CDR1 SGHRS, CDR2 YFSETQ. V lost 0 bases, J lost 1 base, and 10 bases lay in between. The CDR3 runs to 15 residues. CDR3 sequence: CASSLAREKNTEAFF. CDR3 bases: TGCGCCAGCAGCTTGGCCAGGGAGAAGAACACTGAAGCTTTCTTT.

The CDR3 protein is CASSTTGSYYGYTF. CDR3 nucleotide sequence: TGTGCCAGCAGCACGACAGGGAGTTACTATGGCTACACCTTC. This rearrangement joins TRBV9 to TRBJ1-2; 7 positions agree with TRBD1. The CDR3 consists of 14 residues. V dropped 4 bases and J dropped 3; count of bases not matched to a gene: 6. Germline V gene lookup returns CDR1 SGDLS and CDR2 YYNGEE.

CDR3 coding DNA: TGCGCCAGCAGCACGGCGGGGGGAAGCCACGAGCAGTACTTC. It is translated as CASSTAGGSHEQYF. V and J are TRBV5-1 and TRBJ2-7, with 8 bases lining up with TRBD2. V was pared by 4 bases and J by 5 bases, with 8 bases of the junction left unmatched. CDR1 SGHRS and CDR2 YFSETQ come from the germline V gene. The CDR3 covers 14 residues.

The CDR3 nucleotides are TGTGCCAGCTCCTTTCAGCAGAACACTGAAGCTTTCTTT. Protein sequence: CASSFQQNTEAFF. The chain carries TRBV18 and TRBJ1-1; D call uncertain. This CDR3 has 13 residues. Germline CDR1 and CDR2: KGHSH and LQKENI. Trimming cost V 6 bases and J 1 base, with 9 bases left between them.

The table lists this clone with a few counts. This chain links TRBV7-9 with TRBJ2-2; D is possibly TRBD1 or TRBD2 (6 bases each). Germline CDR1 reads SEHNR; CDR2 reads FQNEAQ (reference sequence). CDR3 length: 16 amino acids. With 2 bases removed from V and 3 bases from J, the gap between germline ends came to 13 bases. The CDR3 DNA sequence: TGTGCCAGCAGCTTACGGGCAGGGGAGGACACCGGGGAGCTGTTTTTT. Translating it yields CASSLRAGEDTGELFF.

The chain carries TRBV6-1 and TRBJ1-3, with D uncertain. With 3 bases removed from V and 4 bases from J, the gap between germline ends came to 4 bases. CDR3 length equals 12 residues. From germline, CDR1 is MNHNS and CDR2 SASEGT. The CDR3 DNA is TGTGCCAGCAGTGACGGAGGAAACACCATATATTTT. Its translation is CASSDGGNTIYF.

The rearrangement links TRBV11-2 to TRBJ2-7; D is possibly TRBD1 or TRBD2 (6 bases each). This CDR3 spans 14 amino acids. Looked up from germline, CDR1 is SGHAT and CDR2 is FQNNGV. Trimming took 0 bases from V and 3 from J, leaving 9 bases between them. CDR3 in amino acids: CASSLEGGNYEQYF. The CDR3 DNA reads TGTGCCAGCAGCTTAGAAGGGGGGAACTACGAGCAGTACTTC.

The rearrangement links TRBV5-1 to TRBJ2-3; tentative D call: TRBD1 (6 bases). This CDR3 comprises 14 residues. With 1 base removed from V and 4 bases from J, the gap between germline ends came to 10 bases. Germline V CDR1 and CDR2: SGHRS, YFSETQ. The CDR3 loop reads CASSLFPGADTQYF. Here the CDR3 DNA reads TGCGCCAGCAGCTTGTTCCCAGGGGCAGATACGCAGTATTTT.

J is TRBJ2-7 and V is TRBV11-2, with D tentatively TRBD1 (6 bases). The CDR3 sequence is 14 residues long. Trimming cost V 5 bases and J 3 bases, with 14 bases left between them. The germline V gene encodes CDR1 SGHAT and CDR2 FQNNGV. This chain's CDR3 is CASSAPGQIYEQYF. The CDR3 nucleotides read TGTGCCAGCAGCGCGCCGGGACAAATCTACGAGCAGTACTTC.